Reported below is one T cell receptor (beta chain). These data originate in a study of identifying expanded T cells in peripheral blood. Produced via immunoSEQ multiplex PCR; TCRdb's table is partial and in-frame only. The data show approximately 100,000 clones, about 91% seen once. Per germline, CDR1 SGDLS and CDR2 YYNGEE. The CDR3 runs to 15 residues. Deletions cut 0 bases from V and 4 bases from J, with 14 bases between. Sample: blood. This clonotype originated in a person between 18 and 75 years old in good health. The chain joins TRBV9 to TRBJ2-7; TRBD1 is a possible D gene (6 bases). CDR3 protein: CASSVGGGVGYEQYF. The DNA of the CDR3 is TGTGCCAGCAGCGTAGGAGGGGGAGTGGGATACGAGCAGTACTTC.